The entry below describes one T cell receptor (beta chain). TCRdb's copy holds only in-frame clones and misses some; the assay was immunoSEQ multiplex PCR. The table includes around 250,000 clones, 84% detected once. The sample belongs to a study of blood T cell repertoires in COVID-19. Study-wide background: T cells, B-cell-depleted T cells, or PBMCs supplied cDNA or gDNA.

Sequencing was done on a sample of peripheral blood. This receptor was obtained from a woman in her 40s who had recovered from COVID-19.

This CDR3 reads CASSLTPGTSTYEQYF. The CDR3 nucleotides are TGTGCCAGCAGCCTCACCCCCGGGACATCAACCTACGAGCAGTACTTC. This chain joins TRBV4-2 and TRBJ2-7; D may be TRBD1 (6 bases). Trimming took off 4 bases at V and 2 bases at J, with 18 bases between the two ends. Per the germline V gene, CDR1 is LGHNA and CDR2 is YNFKEQ. The CDR3 contains 16 residues.